These T cell receptor beta chains were read from a single sample in a study of CD8+CD57+ T cells in acquired aplastic anemia. TCRdb itself ran the reads through MiXCR, one entry per CDR3 protein. The data contain 300,000 or so distinct CDR3 sequences, around 60% of them singletons. Sample: sorted CD4+, CD8+, or CD8+CD57+ T cells (not recorded which) from PBMCs. The receptors were sampled from a human donor with severe aplastic anemia or a healthy control (not recorded which). Each CDR3 is given with its conserved first and last residue. The D gene is left open where the match is weak. Size is omitted from some rows. Given values are once, few, many or a class for expanded clones.

clone_size,j_call,v_call,d_call,cdr3_aa,cdr3_nt
NA,TRBJ2-3,TRBV5-1,NA,CASSDGTPSTDTQYF,TGCGCCAGCAGCGACGGGACACCTAGCACAGATACGCAGTATTTT
NA,TRBJ2-3,TRBV20-1,TRBD1,CSAESLDRGSTDTQYF,TGCAGTGCTGAGTCGCTGGACAGGGGGAGCACAGATACGCAGTATTTT
NA,TRBJ2-7,TRBV14,NA,CASSQGSGGEQYF,TGTGCCAGCAGCCAAGGGTCGGGTGGTGAGCAGTACTTC
many,TRBJ2-3,TRBV20-1,NA,CSASLRGARLTDTQYF,TGCAGTGCTAGTTTGAGGGGGGCTCGACTCACAGATACGCAGTATTTT
NA,TRBJ1-4,TRBV12-3/TRBV12-4,NA,CASTLGELSYELFF,TGTGCCTCAACCCTAGGTGAATTAAGCTACGAGCTGTTTTTT
NA,TRBJ1-6,TRBV7-2,NA,CASSSQGSPLHF,TGTGCCAGCAGCTCACAGGGCTCACCCCTCCACTTT
NA,TRBJ2-3,TRBV7-2,NA,CASSLYGGALNPDTQYF,TGTGCCAGCAGCTTATACGGCGGCGCGCTCAACCCAGATACGCAGTATTTT
many,TRBJ1-5,TRBV12-5,TRBD1,CASGIRGTGETNSNQPQHF,TGTGCTAGTGGTATCCGCGGGACAGGGGAAACAAATAGCAATCAGCCCCAGCATTTT
NA,TRBJ2-3,TRBV19,NA,CASSIRGADTQYF,TGTGCCAGTAGTATCCGCGGGGCAGATACGCAGTATTTT
many,TRBJ1-4,TRBV5-1,NA,CASSLQFLDEKLFF,TGCGCCAGCAGCTTGCAGTTCTTGGATGAAAAACTGTTTTTT
NA,TRBJ1-6,TRBV20-1,NA,CSARVAGGSSYNSPLHF,TGCAGTGCTAGAGTAGCGGGGGGGAGCTCCTATAATTCACCCCTCCACTTT
many,TRBJ2-7,TRBV11-2,NA,CASEGVNPYEQYF,TGTGCCAGCGAGGGGGTTAATCCCTACGAGCAGTACTTC
many,TRBJ1-1,TRBV5-5,TRBD1,CASSQGTGSWYTEAFF,TGTGCCAGCAGCCAAGGGACAGGGAGTTGGTACACTGAAGCTTTCTTT
many,TRBJ2-7,TRBV29-1,TRBD2,CSVEVLLAGGMYEQYF,TGCAGCGTTGAAGTTCTTCTAGCGGGGGGGATGTACGAGCAGTACTTC
NA,TRBJ2-3,TRBV20-1,TRBD2,CSASGDYTDTQYF,TGCAGTGCTAGCGGGGACTACACAGATACGCAGTATTTT
NA,TRBJ2-2,TRBV20-1,NA,CSARGLFF,TGCAGTGCTAGGGGGCTGTTTTTT
once,TRBJ1-1,TRBV20-1,NA,CSARVLRNTEAFF,TGCAGTGCCAGGGTGTTACGGAACACTGAAGCTTTCTTT
NA,TRBJ2-7,TRBV7-9,NA,CASSSTGFTGYEQYF,TGTGCCAGCAGCTCAACAGGGTTCACCGGCTACGAGCAGTACTTC
NA,TRBJ1-1,TRBV25-1,NA,CASSDQTAAATEAFF,TGTGCCAGCAGTGATCAGACAGCGGCTGCGACTGAAGCTTTCTTT
NA,TRBJ1-1,TRBV20-1,NA,CSARGGGNTEAFF,TGCAGTGCTAGAGGGGGGGGGAACACTGAAGCTTTCTTT
many,TRBJ2-7,TRBV2,NA,CASLLGWEQYF,TGTGCCAGCCTACTAGGGTGGGAGCAGTACTTC
NA,TRBJ2-7,TRBV29-1,NA,CSVDFAGSSYEQYF,TGCAGCGTTGATTTCGCGGGGAGCTCCTACGAGCAGTACTTC
many,TRBJ1-3,TRBV9,NA,CASSTQGHKLGTIYF,TGTGCCAGCAGCACTCAAGGGCATAAACTGGGCACCATATATTTT
few,TRBJ1-6,TRBV25-1,TRBD1,CASKETGGSYNSPLHF,TGTGCCAGCAAGGAGACAGGGGGCTCATATAATTCACCCCTCCACTTT
NA,TRBJ2-1,TRBV25-1,TRBD2,CASSDSTSGPEQFF,TGTGCCAGCAGTGACTCGACTAGCGGGCCTGAGCAGTTCTTC
many,TRBJ2-3,TRBV6-6,NA,CASSYSIMGVDTQYF,TGTGCCAGCAGTTACTCGATAATGGGGGTTGATACGCAGTATTTT
NA,TRBJ2-5,TRBV5-6,TRBD1,CASSPPGGTGETQYF,TGTGCCAGCAGTCCCCCCGGGGGGACAGGGGAGACCCAGTACTTC
NA,TRBJ2-1,TRBV20-1,TRBD2,CSACCLAGYNEQFF,TGCAGTGCTTGTTGTCTAGCGGGGTACAATGAGCAGTTCTTC
once,TRBJ1-2,TRBV20-1,TRBD1,CSAPGTANYGYTF,TGCAGTGCCCCCGGGACAGCTAACTATGGCTACACCTTC
once,TRBJ1-4,TRBV7-8,TRBD1,CASSGPGQLNEKLFF,TGTGCCAGCAGCGGACCGGGACAGCTTAATGAAAAACTGTTTTTT
NA,TRBJ2-7,TRBV7-9,TRBD1,CASMTGSSYEQYF,TGTGCCAGCATGACAGGGTCCTCCTACGAGCAGTACTTC
NA,TRBJ2-3,TRBV25-1,NA,CASSPATETDTQYF,TGTGCCAGCAGTCCAGCAACAGAGACAGATACGCAGTATTTT
NA,TRBJ2-1,TRBV9,NA,CAGSVALTQYYNEQFF,TGTGCCGGCAGCGTAGCTCTGACTCAGTACTACAATGAGCAGTTCTTC
NA,TRBJ2-7,TRBV7-1,TRBD2,CASSSREGTAAYEQYF,TGTGCCAGCAGCTCGAGGGAGGGGACTGCCGCCTACGAGCAGTACTTC
few,TRBJ2-3,TRBV30,TRBD2,CAWMVSGGDTQYF,TGTGCCTGGATGGTAAGCGGGGGTGATACGCAGTATTTT
many,TRBJ2-7,TRBV7-9,NA,CASSHLHSYEQYF,TGTGCCAGCAGCCACTTACACTCCTACGAGCAGTACTTC
few,TRBJ1-1,TRBV7-9,NA,CASSLGQSNTEAFF,TGTGCCAGCAGCTTAGGGCAGTCGAACACTGAAGCTTTCTTT
NA,TRBJ2-5,TRBV18,NA,CASSPTDPQDTQYF,TGTGCCAGCTCCCCGACGGACCCCCAAGACACCCAGTACTTC
NA,TRBJ2-7,TRBV29-1,TRBD2,CSVWTSGRSSYEQYF,TGCAGCGTTTGGACTAGCGGGAGGTCCTCCTACGAGCAGTACTTC
NA,TRBJ2-7,TRBV7-9,NA,CASSYVQNEQYF,TGTGCCAGCAGCTACGTACAGAACGAGCAGTACTTC
many,TRBJ1-2,TRBV20-1,TRBD1,CSASSRTGADTF,TGCAGTGCTAGTAGTAGGACAGGGGCGGACACCTTC
NA,TRBJ2-7,TRBV2,TRBD2,CASSGVGRHEQYF,TGTGCCAGCAGTGGCGTCGGGAGGCACGAGCAGTACTTC
once,TRBJ2-5,TRBV20-1,NA,CSATGPTHKTQYF,TGCAGTGCTACCGGGCCAACCCATAAGACCCAGTACTTC
NA,TRBJ2-1,TRBV20-1,NA,CSARRISSYNEQFF,TGCAGTGCTCGACGGATTAGCTCCTACAATGAGCAGTTCTTC
NA,TRBJ2-5,TRBV20-1,TRBD2,CSEGLAGEETQYF,TGCAGTGAGGGCCTAGCGGGGGAAGAGACCCAGTACTTC
NA,TRBJ2-1,TRBV20-1,NA,CSANTLKSGDEQFF,TGCAGTGCTAATACCCTTAAGTCGGGCGATGAGCAGTTCTTC
NA,TRBJ2-3,TRBV7-3,NA,CASSLYVGDTQYF,TGTGCCAGCAGCTTATATGTGGGGGATACGCAGTATTTT
NA,TRBJ2-1,TRBV20-1,TRBD1,CSAPGQGNIGNEQFF,TGCAGTGCCCCCGGACAGGGCAACATAGGGAATGAGCAGTTCTTC
once,TRBJ2-3,TRBV15,NA,CATSRDGGGGRSDTQYF,TGTGCCACCAGCAGAGATGGAGGGGGGGGGCGATCAGATACGCAGTATTTT
NA,TRBJ1-2,TRBV19,TRBD1,CASRMGQGAPGYTF,TGTGCCAGTAGAATGGGACAGGGGGCGCCTGGCTACACCTTC
once,TRBJ1-6,TRBV4-2,NA,CASSQGEGKNSPLHF,TGTGCCAGCAGCCAAGGGGAGGGGAAGAATTCACCCCTCCACTTT
few,TRBJ2-7,TRBV20-1,NA,CSARGTGPYEQYF,TGCAGTGCTAGGGGGACGGGACCCTACGAGCAGTACTTC
NA,TRBJ2-7,TRBV24-1,NA,CATSEAGGNYERYF,TGTGCCACCAGTGAAGCAGGGGGGAACTACGAGCGGTACTTC
NA,TRBJ2-7,TRBV29-1,TRBD2,CSVPGTSGSYEQYF,TGCAGCGTTCCCGGGACTAGCGGATCCTACGAGCAGTACTTC
NA,TRBJ2-6,TRBV5-1,NA,CASSLFGSGANVLTF,TGCGCCAGCAGCTTGTTCGGATCTGGGGCCAACGTCCTGACTTTC
many,TRBJ1-5,TRBV5-5,TRBD1,CASSWDRGQPQHF,TGTGCCAGCAGCTGGGACAGGGGTCAGCCCCAGCATTTT
NA,TRBJ1-2,TRBV10-3,NA,CALGSSGSLNYGYTF,TGTGCCCTGGGTTCATCGGGCAGCCTTAACTATGGCTACACCTTC
NA,TRBJ1-6,TRBV5-6,NA,CASSLGGAWNSPLHF,TGTGCCAGCAGCTTGGGGGGGGCCTGGAATTCACCCCTCCACTTT
once,TRBJ2-7,TRBV29-1,TRBD1,CSVEGAGRQGVSYEQYF,TGCAGCGTTGAAGGAGCAGGAAGGCAGGGGGTCTCCTACGAGCAGTACTTC
many,TRBJ1-5,TRBV10-2,TRBD1,CASGQVSNQPQHF,TGCGCCAGCGGACAGGTTAGCAATCAGCCCCAGCATTTT